Listed below are T cell receptor beta chains from one sample, sequenced in a study of blood T cell repertoires in COVID-19. Only in-frame clones appear in the TCRdb table, and some are missing; sequencing was by immunoSEQ multiplex PCR. This sample has 150,000 to 200,000 clones, with 74% found just once. Material for sequencing was peripheral blood. The receptors originated from a woman older than 75 with acute or convalescent COVID-19. The CDR3 runs from the conserved cysteine through the conserved F or W. Fields, in order: V gene, clone size, D gene, J gene, CDR3 DNA, CDR3 protein. The D gene is left open where the match is weak. Size tells how often a clone was seen (once, few, many) or the class of an expanded clone, and some rows leave it out.

TRBV5-1	NA	TRBD2	TRBJ2-2	TGCGCCAGCAGCTTGGAAGCGGGAGGTTACGGGGAGCTGTTTTTT	CASSLEAGGYGELFF
TRBV5-1	NA	TRBD2	TRBJ2-7	TGCGCCAGCAGCTTGGTGACTAGCGGGAGCTCCGAGCAGTACTTC	CASSLVTSGSSEQYF
TRBV19	once	NA	TRBJ1-1	TGTGCCAGCACCGGACAGAACACTGAAGCTTTCTTT	CASTGQNTEAFF
TRBV7-2	NA	TRBD1	TRBJ2-1	TGTGCCAGCAGCTTATCGCCGCCGGGACAGTCCAATGAGCAGTTCTTC	CASSLSPPGQSNEQFF
TRBV2	NA	NA	TRBJ1-4	TGTGCCAGCAAATCCGGGTCCCCAACTAATGAAAAACTGTTTTTT	CASKSGSPTNEKLFF
TRBV10-3	NA	TRBD1	TRBJ2-1	TGTGCCATCAGTGAAACCCAGGGGGCAGGAGAGCAGTTCTTC	CAISETQGAGEQFF
TRBV7-8	NA	TRBD1	TRBJ1-2	TGTGCCAGCAGCTTAGGGACAGGATTGGGAGACTATGGCTACACCTTC	CASSLGTGLGDYGYTF
TRBV9	NA	TRBD2	TRBJ2-1	TGTGCCAGCAGCCCCCGGGAGATAAGCGGGAGTATAAATGAGCAGTTCTTC	CASSPREISGSINEQFF
TRBV19	few	TRBD1	TRBJ2-5	TGTGCCAGTAGTGCCGGGACAGGGATCAGCGGGCAAGAGACCCAGTACTTC	CASSAGTGISGQETQYF
TRBV5-1	once	NA	TRBJ2-5	TGCGCCAGCAGCTTGACAGGCAAAAGCCAAGAGACCCAGTACTTC	CASSLTGKSQETQYF
TRBV6-2/TRBV6-3	few	NA	TRBJ2-5	TGTGCCAGCAGCGACCACTCAGGGGAGACCCAGTACTTC	CASSDHSGETQYF
TRBV18	NA	NA	TRBJ1-5	TGTGCCAGCTCACAACAGGGCTTCAATCAGCCCCAGCATTTT	CASSQQGFNQPQHF
TRBV7-6	NA	TRBD1	TRBJ2-2	TGTGCCAGCAGCGCGACAGGGTTCAGCACCGGGGAGCTGTTTTTT	CASSATGFSTGELFF
TRBV28	NA	NA	TRBJ1-1	TGTGCCAGCAGCCTAGATCAGAACACTGAAGCTTTCTTT	CASSLDQNTEAFF
TRBV30	few	TRBD1	TRBJ1-1	TGTGCCTGGAGTGTCGGGACAGCAGAAGCTTTCTTT	CAWSVGTAEAFF
TRBV7-9	NA	NA	TRBJ1-1	TGTGCCAGCAGCGTTGAGACTGAAGCTTTCTTT	CASSVETEAFF
TRBV7-9	NA	NA	TRBJ1-3	TGTGCCAGCAGCTTTTCAGGGGCTGGAAACACCATATATTTT	CASSFSGAGNTIYF
TRBV5-1	few	TRBD1	TRBJ1-2	TGCGCCAGCAGCTGGGGACTGGACAGGGGCGGGTATGGCTACACCTTC	CASSWGLDRGGYGYTF
TRBV28	few	NA	TRBJ2-7	TGTGCCAGCAGTTTTATGCGACAGCTTTACGAGCAGTACTTC	CASSFMRQLYEQYF
TRBV24-1	once	TRBD2	TRBJ2-7	TGTGCCACCAGAGGGACTAGCGGTTCCCTGGACGAGCAGTACTTC	CATRGTSGSLDEQYF
TRBV5-1	few	TRBD1	TRBJ2-5	TGCGCCAGCAGCTCCTCCGGGACAGTCCAAGAGACCCAGTACTTC	CASSSSGTVQETQYF
TRBV5-4	NA	NA	TRBJ2-3	TGTGCCAGCAGCCGCCCAGGGCCGGATACGCAGTATTTT	CASSRPGPDTQYF
TRBV11-2	NA	NA	TRBJ2-7	TGTGCCAGCAGCTTAGAAGGAGGGGCCGGTCACTACGAGCAGTACTTC	CASSLEGGAGHYEQYF
TRBV10-3	NA	TRBD2	TRBJ2-1	TGTGCCGGAGGGGCGGGAGAGGGCAATGAGCAGTTCTTC	CAGGAGEGNEQFF
TRBV10-3	NA	TRBD1	TRBJ2-3	TGTGCCATCAGTTCTCCGGGACAGGGGGGAGATACGCAGTATTTT	CAISSPGQGGDTQYF
TRBV6-1	NA	TRBD1	TRBJ2-7	TGTGCCAGCAGTGAAGAAGGGACAGGGTTATACGAGCAGTACTTC	CASSEEGTGLYEQYF
TRBV4-2	NA	TRBD1	TRBJ2-7	TGTGCCAGCAGCCAAGTCCACGGGACAGGGTCCTACGAGCAGTACTTC	CASSQVHGTGSYEQYF
TRBV11-2	NA	NA	TRBJ1-5	TGTGCCAGCAGCCTAAACAGGGCCGGGCCCCAGCATTTT	CASSLNRAGPQHF
TRBV3-1/TRBV3-2	NA	TRBD1	TRBJ1-2	TGTGCCAGCAATCCCTCAGGGGGCGTCGGCTATGGCTACACCTTC	CASNPSGGVGYGYTF
TRBV4-3	NA	NA	TRBJ1-2	TGCGCCAGCAGCCAAGAGGCAGGGGAAACGGGTGGCTACACCTTC	CASSQEAGETGGYTF
TRBV19	NA	TRBD1	TRBJ1-5	TGTGCCAGTACCCCTTTGTGGGACAGGGACAATCAGCCCCAGCATTTT	CASTPLWDRDNQPQHF
TRBV28	many	NA	TRBJ1-1	TGTGCCAGCAGTTTATTCATGACGGGGAACACTGAAGCTTTCTTT	CASSLFMTGNTEAFF
TRBV18	NA	NA	TRBJ2-4	TGTGCCAGCTCACCCGCCCGGACAGAAAACATTCAGTACTTC	CASSPARTENIQYF
TRBV9	NA	TRBD2	TRBJ2-3	TGTGCCAGCACCCTCGGGACTAGCGCGATAGTGAATACGCAGTATTTT	CASTLGTSAIVNTQYF
TRBV9	NA	TRBD2	TRBJ2-7	TGTGCCAGCAGCGTACTAGCGGGTTACGAGCAGTACTTC	CASSVLAGYEQYF
TRBV7-2	NA	NA	TRBJ2-7	TGTGCCAGCAGCTACTTAGCCGGACAGGAGGGGGGGCAGTACTTC	CASSYLAGQEGGQYF
TRBV28	NA	TRBD1	TRBJ2-7	TGTGCCAGCAGTCTAACTGACAGGGGGCAAGGCGAGCAGTACTTC	CASSLTDRGQGEQYF
TRBV2	few	NA	TRBJ2-3	TGTGCCAGCAATTCCCTAGCAGCTAGCACAGATACGCAGTATTTT	CASNSLAASTDTQYF
TRBV12-3/TRBV12-4	NA	TRBD2	TRBJ2-7	TGTGCCAGCATGACCGCGGGAGGAGGCGAGCAGTACTTC	CASMTAGGGEQYF
TRBV28	NA	TRBD1	TRBJ2-4	TGTGCCAGCAGCCTCCCTCCGGGACAGGCCGACGAAAACATTCAGTACTTC	CASSLPPGQADENIQYF
TRBV29-1	NA	TRBD1	TRBJ2-5	TGCAGCGTCGGACCTGAGGGACAGGACCAAGAGACCCAGTACTTC	CSVGPEGQDQETQYF
TRBV7-3	NA	NA	TRBJ1-1	TGTGCCAGCAGCGTCCAGGGCAACACTGAAGCTTTCTTT	CASSVQGNTEAFF
TRBV29-1	NA	NA	TRBJ1-1	TGCAGCGTAGCGCATGGCACTGAAGCTTTCTTT	CSVAHGTEAFF
TRBV2	NA	NA	TRBJ2-1	TGTGCCAGCAGTGTACGTAGAGAGGCCCCGTTTGGCGACAATGAGCAGTTCTTC	CASSVRREAPFGDNEQFF
TRBV19	NA	NA	TRBJ1-5	TGTGCCAGTTCACCGGGCGTCGGGGGTCATCAGCCCCAGCATTTT	CASSPGVGGHQPQHF
TRBV2	NA	NA	TRBJ2-5	TGTGCCAGCAAGGACACAGGACCCCAAGAGACCCAGTACTTC	CASKDTGPQETQYF
TRBV29-1	few	NA	TRBJ1-2	TGCAGCGTTGAAGCAGCGGGGGCTAACTATGGCTACACCTTC	CSVEAAGANYGYTF
TRBV7-9	NA	TRBD2	TRBJ2-7	TGTGCCAGCAGCCAGCAGACTAGCGACTCCTACGAGCAGTACTTC	CASSQQTSDSYEQYF
TRBV7-8	NA	NA	TRBJ1-5	TGTGCCAGCAGCCAGGACACGGCCCTACACAATCAGCCCCAGCATTTT	CASSQDTALHNQPQHF
TRBV25-1	few	NA	TRBJ1-1	TGTGCCAGCAGTACAGGCCAGAACACTGAAGCTTTCTTT	CASSTGQNTEAFF
TRBV6-5	NA	NA	TRBJ2-7	TGTGCCAGCAGTTACTCTAGCGAGGCCTACGAGCAGTACTTC	CASSYSSEAYEQYF
TRBV6-1	NA	NA	TRBJ1-3	TGTGCCAGCAGTGAAGCTACAGTCAGAAACACCATATATTTT	CASSEATVRNTIYF
TRBV5-1	NA	NA	TRBJ1-1	TGCGCCAGCAGCTTGGATTCTCAGGGTGAAGGGGTAGCTTTCTTT	CASSLDSQGEGVAFF